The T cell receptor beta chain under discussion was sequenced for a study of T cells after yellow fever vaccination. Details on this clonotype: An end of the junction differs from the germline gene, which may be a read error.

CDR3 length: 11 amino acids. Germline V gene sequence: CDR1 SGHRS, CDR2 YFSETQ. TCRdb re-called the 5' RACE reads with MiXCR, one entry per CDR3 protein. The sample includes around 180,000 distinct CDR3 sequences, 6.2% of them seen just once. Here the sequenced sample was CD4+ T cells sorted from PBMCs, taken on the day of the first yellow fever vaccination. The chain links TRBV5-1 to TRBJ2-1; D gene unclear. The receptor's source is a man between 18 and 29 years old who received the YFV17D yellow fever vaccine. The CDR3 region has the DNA TGCGCCAGCAGCTTGGAGTATGAGCAGTTATTC. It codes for CASSLEYEQLF.